This T cell receptor (beta chain) was captured by sequencing in a study of blood T cell repertoires in COVID-19. Sequencing used immunoSEQ multiplex PCR; TCRdb keeps in-frame clones, though not all of them. The sample holds 130,000 or so clones; around 89% are singletons and the top ten take approximately 10%. The sequence came from a man aged 50 to 59 with acute or convalescent COVID-19. Sequenced material: peripheral blood.

The CDR3 spells CASTPRRRANTGELFF. For the CDR3, the DNA is TGTGCCAGCACCCCTAGGAGGCGGGCGAACACCGGGGAGCTGTTTTTT. The chain links TRBV7-2 to TRBJ2-2; possible D gene TRBD2, 5 bases. V lost 7 bases to trimming and J lost 0 bases, with 15 bases between them. Germline-derived CDR1 and CDR2 are SGHTA and FQGNSA. The CDR3 runs 16 residues.